Listed below are T cell receptor beta chains from one sample, sequenced in a study of cytomegalovirus exposure and HLA in healthy donors. The method was immunoSEQ multiplex PCR; TCRdb's version includes in-frame clones alone and lacks a portion of them. The repertoire has some 65,000 clones, 70% to 85% of them found once; the top ten carry around 3%. The sequenced sample consisted of PBMCs. The source of these receptors is a girl under 18 in good health and CMV-seropositive. Each CDR3 is given with its conserved first and last residue. The order of the fields is clone size, D gene, V gene, J gene, CDR3 DNA, CDR3 protein. A D gene is named only where the DNA matches it firmly. The size entry is marked missing in some rows and otherwise reads once, few, many or a size class.

size: NA; D: NA; V: TRBV20-1; J: TRBJ2-7; DNA: TGCAGTGCCAGGCTGGTCTACGAGCAGTACTTC; CDR3: CSARLVYEQYF
size: NA; D: NA; V: TRBV5-4; J: TRBJ2-1; DNA: TGTGCCAGCAGCTCCCCTATAAATGAGCAGTTCTTC; CDR3: CASSSPINEQFF
size: NA; D: NA; V: TRBV16; J: TRBJ1-2; DNA: TGTGCCAGCAGCCAATTGATCGGTAACTATGGCTACACCTTC; CDR3: CASSQLIGNYGYTF
size: NA; D: NA; V: TRBV7-6; J: TRBJ2-3; DNA: TGTGCCAGCAGCTTATACTCTGATACGCAGTATTTT; CDR3: CASSLYSDTQYF
size: NA; D: NA; V: TRBV19; J: TRBJ2-6; DNA: TGTGCCAGTAGTATAACAGGGATGTCTGGGGCCAACGTCCTGACTTTC; CDR3: CASSITGMSGANVLTF
size: NA; D: TRBD1; V: TRBV6-5; J: TRBJ2-7; DNA: TGTGCCAGCCAACGGACAGGCTCTCACGAGCAGTACTTC; CDR3: CASQRTGSHEQYF
size: NA; D: NA; V: TRBV20-1; J: TRBJ2-5; DNA: TGCAGTGCAGCCAGGGAAGAGACCCAGTACTTC; CDR3: CSAAREETQYF
size: NA; D: TRBD1; V: TRBV28; J: TRBJ1-4; DNA: TGTGCCAGCAGTCGGACAGGAGGGACTGAAAAACTGTTTTTT; CDR3: CASSRTGGTEKLFF
size: NA; D: NA; V: TRBV9; J: TRBJ1-6; DNA: TGTGCCAGCAGCGTAGAGTCGAGGAATTCACCCCTCCACTTT; CDR3: CASSVESRNSPLHF
size: NA; D: NA; V: TRBV11-2; J: TRBJ1-4; DNA: TGTGCCAGCTCACTCAGGGCAGCGAACGAAAAACTGTTTTTT; CDR3: CASSLRAANEKLFF
size: NA; D: TRBD1; V: TRBV27; J: TRBJ1-1; DNA: TGTGCCAGCAGTTTACAGGTTGCAGGGGGTGAAGCTTTCTTT; CDR3: CASSLQVAGGEAFF
size: NA; D: NA; V: TRBV6-6; J: TRBJ1-2; DNA: TGTGCCGCCGCGAGATCTAGGGGCTATGGCTACACCTTC; CDR3: CAAARSRGYGYTF
size: NA; D: NA; V: TRBV6-1; J: TRBJ2-1; DNA: TGTGCCAGCAGTCGAGAGGGGGGGAGGGAGCAGTTCTTC; CDR3: CASSREGGREQFF
size: NA; D: NA; V: TRBV7-9; J: TRBJ2-7; DNA: TGTGCCAGCACCCCCGGGCGGCTAGGGAGTTCCTACGAGCAGTACTTC; CDR3: CASTPGRLGSSYEQYF
size: NA; D: NA; V: TRBV20-1; J: TRBJ1-2; DNA: TGCAGTGCCCGGACAGAAGGCTACACCTTC; CDR3: CSARTEGYTF
size: NA; D: TRBD1; V: TRBV5-6; J: TRBJ1-2; DNA: TGTGCCAGCAGCTTGGGTGGGGTGACAGGGCTTTATGGCTACACCTTC; CDR3: CASSLGGVTGLYGYTF
size: NA; D: TRBD1; V: TRBV5-1; J: TRBJ2-3; DNA: TGCGCCAGTAGGACAGGGAGGTGGCCAGATACGCAGTATTTT; CDR3: CASRTGRWPDTQYF
size: NA; D: NA; V: TRBV5-4; J: TRBJ1-1; DNA: TGTGCCAGCAGCTTTGGACTCGCTGAAGCTTTCTTT; CDR3: CASSFGLAEAFF
size: NA; D: NA; V: TRBV28; J: TRBJ1-1; DNA: TGTGCCAGCAGTTTGGCCCGCGGGGATATGAAAACTTTCTTT; CDR3: CASSLARGDMKTFF
size: NA; D: NA; V: TRBV28; J: TRBJ2-3; DNA: TGTGCCAGCAGCCGACAAACCTGGGGCACAGATACGCAGTATTTT; CDR3: CASSRQTWGTDTQYF
size: NA; D: NA; V: TRBV7-2; J: TRBJ1-5; DNA: TGTGCCAGCAGCTTGTATGGGGCAGGGGGCAATCAGCCCCAGCATTTT; CDR3: CASSLYGAGGNQPQHF
size: NA; D: NA; V: TRBV27; J: TRBJ1-1; DNA: TGTGCCAGCAAAGGGGCGGGAGTCACTGAAGCTTTCTTT; CDR3: CASKGAGVTEAFF
size: NA; D: TRBD1; V: TRBV5-4; J: TRBJ2-1; DNA: TGTGCCAGCAGCTTACCCGGGACAGGGGCCGGTTATGAGCAGTTCTTC; CDR3: CASSLPGTGAGYEQFF
size: NA; D: NA; V: TRBV4-3; J: TRBJ2-1; DNA: TGCGCCAGCAGCCAAGATTTTACAGGGCATAATGAGCAGTTCTTC; CDR3: CASSQDFTGHNEQFF
size: NA; D: NA; V: TRBV28; J: TRBJ1-2; DNA: TGTGCCAGCAGTTTATCACAGACTATTCTCTATGGCTACACCTTC; CDR3: CASSLSQTILYGYTF
size: once; D: TRBD1; V: TRBV6-5; J: TRBJ2-7; DNA: TGTGCCAGCAGTTACAGGGGGCTGGAGTCCCACTACGAGCAGTACTTC; CDR3: CASSYRGLESHYEQYF
size: NA; D: NA; V: TRBV28; J: TRBJ2-7; DNA: TGTGCCAGCAGTTCCCCCTCGAGGCAGTACTTC; CDR3: CASSSPSRQYF
size: NA; D: NA; V: TRBV7-2; J: TRBJ2-7; DNA: TGTGCCAGCAGCTCTATCGCAAGCTTACGCTCCTACGAGCAGTACTTC; CDR3: CASSSIASLRSYEQYF
size: NA; D: TRBD2; V: TRBV18; J: TRBJ2-7; DNA: TGTGCCAGCTCTGCTGTGGGACTAGCGGGAGACGAGCAGTACTTC; CDR3: CASSAVGLAGDEQYF
size: NA; D: NA; V: TRBV19; J: TRBJ1-1; DNA: TGTGCCAGTAGTATCCGGGTGAACACTGAAGCTTTCTTT; CDR3: CASSIRVNTEAFF
size: NA; D: NA; V: TRBV25-1; J: TRBJ1-4; DNA: TGTGCCAGTCAATACGGACTGGATGAAAAACTGTTTTTT; CDR3: CASQYGLDEKLFF
size: NA; D: NA; V: TRBV18; J: TRBJ2-5; DNA: TGTGCCAGCTCACCCAACAGGGCTCAAGAGACCCAGTACTTC; CDR3: CASSPNRAQETQYF
size: NA; D: NA; V: TRBV15; J: TRBJ1-1; DNA: TGTGCCACCAGCAGAGAGAGGCTGAACACTGAAGCTTTCTTT; CDR3: CATSRERLNTEAFF
size: NA; D: NA; V: TRBV10-3; J: TRBJ1-2; DNA: TGTGCCATCAGTGAGTCCCCGGCGGGATACTATGGCTACACCTTC; CDR3: CAISESPAGYYGYTF
size: once; D: TRBD2; V: TRBV5-1; J: TRBJ2-7; DNA: TGCGCCAGCAGCTTAGACGGGGGGATCGGGCAGTACTTC; CDR3: CASSLDGGIGQYF
size: few; D: NA; V: TRBV6-1; J: TRBJ2-3; DNA: TGTGCCAGCAGCAACAGGCCGCCAGATACGCAGTATTTT; CDR3: CASSNRPPDTQYF
size: NA; D: NA; V: TRBV29-1; J: TRBJ1-1; DNA: TGCAGCGTCCGGCCGGGAGCTGAAGCTTTCTTT; CDR3: CSVRPGAEAFF
size: NA; D: NA; V: TRBV30; J: TRBJ1-6; DNA: TGTGCCTGGAGTGTAAGGGGCACCCTTAATTCACCCCTCCACTTT; CDR3: CAWSVRGTLNSPLHF
size: NA; D: TRBD1; V: TRBV11-3; J: TRBJ1-1; DNA: TGTGCCAGCAGCTTGGGACAGGGTGAGGCTAACACTGAAGCTTTCTTT; CDR3: CASSLGQGEANTEAFF
size: once; D: TRBD2; V: TRBV5-1; J: TRBJ2-7; DNA: TGCGCCAGCAGCACCGGACTAGCGGGAGCAGAGGAGCAGTACTTC; CDR3: CASSTGLAGAEEQYF
size: NA; D: TRBD2; V: TRBV5-1; J: TRBJ2-7; DNA: TGCGCCAGCAGCTTGGCTGGGACTAGGAGTGGATCAGGGCAGTACTTC; CDR3: CASSLAGTRSGSGQYF
size: once; D: NA; V: TRBV30; J: TRBJ2-1; DNA: TGTGCCTGCCTCCCACAAGAGCAGTTCTTC; CDR3: CACLPQEQFF
size: NA; D: NA; V: TRBV28; J: TRBJ2-5; DNA: TGTGCCAGCAGCCCCCGGGTCGCCCAGGGAGAGACCCAGTACTTC; CDR3: CASSPRVAQGETQYF